This T cell receptor (beta chain) was obtained from a study of cytomegalovirus exposure and HLA in healthy donors. Study results and caveats: What a later analysis reportedly showed was that an Asian-associated ancestry cluster had fewer N-insertions than the approximately 720-donor mean. An analysis that came later showed most CMV-associated TCR beta chains appearing HLA-restricted.

This clone showed up just a few times. Its antigen is still unknown. CDR3 size: 16 residues. The junction had 6 bases not matched to a gene; V was cut back by 2 bases and J by 1 base. The germline gives CDR1 MNHEY, CDR2 SVGAGI. 13 Jbeta primers and 60 Vbeta primers were used for the PCR. The method was immunoSEQ multiplex PCR; TCRdb's version includes in-frame clones alone and lacks a portion of them. Of about 84,000 clones in the sample, over 75% are singletons; the top ten hold roughly 2.6%. This receptor was obtained from a male donor in good health and CMV-seropositive. Input material: PBMCs. V usage is TRBV6-5 and J usage is TRBJ2-7; TRBD2 agrees at 9 bases. CDR3 region: CASSYIAGDVSYEQYF. In DNA, the CDR3 is TGTGCCAGCAGTTACATAGCGGGAGACGTTTCCTACGAGCAGTACTTC.